A single sample is the source of the 28 T cell receptor beta chains below, sequenced in a study of blood T cell repertoires in COVID-19. Sequencing was performed with immunoSEQ multiplex PCR; in TCRdb, only in-frame clones are kept and a portion is missing. The sample lists a few hundred thousand clones; 70% to 90% were seen once. Sequenced input: peripheral blood. The receptors derive from a woman at least 80 years old with acute or convalescent COVID-19.

The CDR3 DNA follows: TGTGCCAGCAGCTTAGTGGGGACACAGTACAATGAGCAGTTCTTC. Its translation is CASSLVGTQYNEQFF. This chain joins TRBV11-2 and TRBJ2-1, with a tentative D call TRBD1 (6 bases). The CDR3 is 15 residues long. Trimming stripped 1 base from V and 4 bases from J, with 11 bases between. Germline V gene sequence: CDR1 SGHAT, CDR2 FQNNGV.

The chain combines TRBV3-1 (or the pseudogene TRBV3-2) with TRBJ2-3; TRBD2 matches 10 bases. Trimming removed 4 bases from V and 2 bases from J; junction bases left unmatched: 6. From germline, CDR1 is LGHDT and CDR2 YNNKEL (reference sequence). This CDR3 spans 16 amino acids. The CDR3: CASSPISGRSTDTQYF. CDR3 bases: TGTGCCAGCAGCCCAATTAGCGGGAGGTCCACAGATACGCAGTATTTT.

V gene TRBV4-1 combines with J gene TRBJ2-5; 10 nucleotides line up with TRBD1. Trimming removed 3 bases from V and 2 bases from J; junction bases left unmatched: 9. CDR1 is MGHRA and CDR2 is YSYEKL in the germline V gene. The CDR3 consists of 17 residues. The chain's CDR3 is CASSHTWDRGIQETQYF. Here the CDR3 DNA reads TGCGCCAGCAGCCATACGTGGGACAGGGGTATACAAGAGACCCAGTACTTC.

The chain joins TRBV19 to TRBJ1-5; D remains unclear. V lost 5 bases and J 5 bases, leaving 10 bases between the germline ends. This CDR3 contains 13 residues. CDR1 and CDR2 (germline): LNHDA, SQIVND (reference sequence). The CDR3 region has the DNA TGTGCCAGTAGTGCCGGGTCCTATCAGCCCCAGCATTTT. It codes for CASSAGSYQPQHF.

This chain connects TRBV3-1 (or the pseudogene TRBV3-2) to TRBJ1-4; TRBD1 matches at 9 bases. This CDR3 is built from 15 residues. Unmatched junction bases numbered 5, after V lost 1 base and J lost 8 bases. Germline CDR1 reads LGHDT; CDR2 reads YNNKEL (reference sequence). Here the CDR3 DNA reads TGTGCCAGCAGCCAAGCCGGGACAGGGTCCGAAAAACTGTTTTTT. Its protein is CASSQAGTGSEKLFF.

This sequence joins TRBV30 and TRBJ2-7; D not certain. The CDR3 covers 11 residues. Germline-derived CDR1 and CDR2 are GTSNPN and SVGIG (reference sequence). Trimming left V 0 bases short and J 5 bases short, with 5 bases between. The CDR3 spells CAWSVYDEQYF. The CDR3 coding sequence is TGTGCCTGGAGTGTATATGACGAGCAGTACTTC.

The chain links TRBV5-1 to TRBJ1-6; D might be TRBD1 (6 bases). Trimming left V 5 bases short and J 5 bases short, with 14 bases between. Germline V gene data show CDR1 as SGHRS and CDR2 as YFSETQ. This CDR3 contains 15 residues. CDR3 region: CASSTGQFDNSPLHF. CDR3 bases: TGCGCCAGCAGTACCGGACAGTTCGATAATTCACCCCTCCACTTT.

This chain uses TRBV3-1 (or the pseudogene TRBV3-2) with TRBJ1-1; 8 nucleotides agree with TRBD1. CDR3 size: 14 residues. Germline V gene data show CDR1 as LGHDT and CDR2 as YNNKEL (reference sequence). After removal of 3 bases from V and 5 bases from J, the junction contained 5 bases not matched to a gene. The CDR3 spells CASSQIDRGTEAFF. As DNA, the CDR3 is TGTGCCAGCAGCCAGATAGACAGGGGTACTGAAGCTTTCTTT.

The chain recombines TRBV25-1 with TRBJ2-7; TRBD1 agrees at 8 bases. V shed 4 bases and J 2 bases; nucleotides not matched to a gene: 4. The germline V gene encodes CDR1 MGHDK and CDR2 SYGVNS. The CDR3 is made up of 14 amino acids. The CDR3 region has the DNA TGTGCCAGCAGTGGGCAGGGGGCAGCCTACGAGCAGTACTTC. This translates into CASSGQGAAYEQYF.

This sequence joins TRBV19 and TRBJ2-3; D might be TRBD2 (6 bases). The CDR3 totals 14 residues. Germline lookup yields CDR1 LNHDA and CDR2 SQIVND (reference sequence). Trimming left V 4 bases short and J 2 bases short, with 10 bases between. The CDR3 DNA follows: TGTGCCAGTAGTAGCGGGGCACTCACAGATACGCAGTATTTT. Its translation is CASSSGALTDTQYF.

The gene calls are TRBV11-1 and TRBJ1-2; the D gene is possibly TRBD1 (5 bases). Trimming shortened V by 5 bases and J by 1 base, and 8 bases separated the two germline ends. The V gene's germline CDR1 is SGHAT and CDR2 FQDESV (reference sequence). This CDR3 region has 13 residues. The CDR3 spells CASSLDSNYGYTF. The DNA of the CDR3 is TGTGCCAGCAGCCTCGACAGTAACTATGGCTACACCTTC.

This chain joins TRBV6-1 and TRBJ1-6; the D gene is possibly TRBD1 (5 bases). The CDR3 consists of 15 residues. Germline V CDR1 and CDR2: MNHNS, SASEGT. Trimming removed 3 bases at V and 2 bases at J, with 8 bases between. In DNA form, the CDR3 reads TGTGCCAGCAGTGAGGGGCAGCCCTATAATTCACCCCTCCACTTT. Its protein is CASSEGQPYNSPLHF.

This clone was seen a single time. This chain links TRBV6-5 with TRBJ1-2, with 7 bases lining up with TRBD1. The CDR3 runs 15 residues. V shed 3 bases and J 6 bases; nucleotides not matched to a gene: 10. In germline, CDR1 is MNHEY, CDR2 SVGAGI. The CDR3 DNA reads TGTGCCAGCAGTTATAGGTACAGGGGAGACGATGGCTACACCTTC. This translates into CASSYRYRGDDGYTF.

About this clone itself: At the DNA level, this CDR3 is encoded by other sequences in the same sample as well. The J gene is TRBJ1-5, the V gene TRBV19; D call uncertain. The germline gives CDR1 LNHDA, CDR2 SQIVND (reference sequence). Between the trimmed V and J ends, which lost 6 bases and 0 bases, there was a span of 3 bases. The CDR3 extends over 12 amino acids. The CDR3 protein is CASSGSNQPQHF. The CDR3 region has the DNA TGTGCCAGTAGCGGTAGCAATCAGCCCCAGCATTTT.

The chain joins TRBV28 to TRBJ1-3; a weak D match, TRBD1 (6 bases). V lost 6 bases and J 4 bases, leaving 16 bases between the germline ends. Germline V CDR1 and CDR2: MDHEN, SYDVKM. The length of the CDR3 is 15 residues. The CDR3 is CASSSLTGTGNTIYF. The CDR3 DNA reads TGTGCCAGCAGCTCGCTCACAGGGACCGGAAACACCATATATTTT.

The V and J genes are TRBV6-5 and TRBJ1-2, with D maybe TRBD1 (6 bases). The germline CDR1 and CDR2 sequences are MNHEY and SVGAGI. The CDR3 extends over 15 amino acids. V lost 6 bases and J lost 3, with 17 bases in between. The DNA of the CDR3 is TGTGCCAGCAGCCCGACGCCTGGGGGCTACTATGGCTACACCTTC. Its protein product is CASSPTPGGYYGYTF.

The chain joins TRBV29-1 to TRBJ2-3, with TRBD2 matching over 13 bases. The length of the CDR3 is 14 residues. V lost 5 bases and J lost 4; bases outside the gene matches: 3. Germline CDR1 is SQVTM and CDR2 is ANQGSEA. The CDR3 sequence is CSVLTSGGPDTQYF. CDR3 nucleotides: TGCAGCGTTTTGACTAGCGGGGGGCCAGATACGCAGTATTTT.

A few counts support this clone. CDR3 nucleotides: TGTGCCAGCAGTTTACCCCAGGACTATGGCTACACCTTC. It codes for CASSLPQDYGYTF. The J gene is TRBJ1-2, the V gene TRBV6-6; D remains ambiguous. V lost 4 bases to trimming and J lost 3 bases, with 9 bases between them. Germline CDR1 MNHNY, CDR2 SVGAGI (reference sequence). This CDR3 region has 13 residues.

The sample holds one count of this clone. The CDR3 loop reads CASSLLRGYEQYF. CDR3 sequence (DNA): TGTGCCAGCAGTTTACTTCGCGGCTACGAGCAGTACTTC. The chain employs TRBV27 and TRBJ2-7, with D hard to call. The germline V gene encodes CDR1 MNHEY and CDR2 SMNVEV (reference sequence). The CDR3 extends over 13 amino acids. The V end lost 2 bases, the J end lost 3 bases, and 8 bases lay between the germline ends.

The genes are TRBV29-1 and TRBJ2-5; TRBD1 is a possible D gene (5 bases). This CDR3 is 11 amino acids long. CDR1 is SQVTM and CDR2 is ANQGSEA in the germline V gene. Between the trimmed V and J ends, which lost 4 bases and 5 bases, there was a span of 8 bases. CDR3 protein: CSVAGWETQYF. CDR3 in DNA: TGCAGCGTTGCAGGGTGGGAGACCCAGTACTTC.

In DNA form, the CDR3 reads TGTGCCAGCAGCCCTCACACGGGGGGGGCGATTGTATACGAGCAGTACTTC. Amino acids: CASSPHTGGAIVYEQYF. The V and J genes are TRBV27 and TRBJ2-7; the match to TRBD2 covers 8 bases. The CDR3 totals 17 residues. Germline CDR1 is MNHEY and CDR2 is SMNVEV (reference sequence). The V segment lost 6 bases and the J segment 4 bases; nucleotides outside the gene matches: 17.

This clone showed up just a few times. The V call is TRBV28, the J call TRBJ1-1; D not resolved. Trimming removed 6 bases from V and 3 bases from J, with 14 bases in between. The CDR3 covers 14 residues. Germline V gene lookup returns CDR1 MDHEN and CDR2 SYDVKM. CDR3 in amino acids: CASRAGRRYTEAFF. The CDR3, as DNA: TGTGCCAGCAGGGCCGGGAGGCGGTACACTGAAGCTTTCTTT.

This clone occurred a few times. V and J are TRBV2 and TRBJ2-7; 8 nucleotides agree with TRBD2. The CDR3 runs 13 residues. Trimming removed 6 bases from V and 3 bases from J; junction bases left unmatched: 4. CDR1 and CDR2 (germline): SNHLY, FYNNEI. CDR3 nucleotides: TGTGCCAGCAGGGGACTAGGGCGCTACGAGCAGTACTTC. This sequence encodes CASRGLGRYEQYF.

This clone showed up just a few times. The V call is TRBV6-2 or TRBV6-3, the J call TRBJ1-2; possible D gene TRBD1, 5 bases. CDR1 and CDR2 (germline): MNHEY, SVGEGT. Trimming took off 4 bases at V and 0 bases at J, with 15 bases between the two ends. The CDR3 sequence is 16 residues long. The CDR3 nucleotides read TGTGCCAGCAGTTCTTCAACAGGTCCAGCTAACTATGGCTACACCTTC. It encodes CASSSSTGPANYGYTF.

This chain joins TRBV28 and TRBJ2-7; 7 bases map to TRBD2. The CDR3 is 15 amino acids. V lost 5 bases to trimming and J lost 3 bases; unmatched junction nucleotides: 10. Germline V gene lookup returns CDR1 MDHEN and CDR2 SYDVKM. CDR3 protein: CASSGRDGRIYEQYF. The DNA of the CDR3 is TGTGCCAGCAGTGGGAGAGACGGGAGGATCTACGAGCAGTACTTC.

The chain is built from TRBV28 and TRBJ2-7, with 8 bases identical to TRBD2. V shed 4 bases and J 0 bases; nucleotides not matched to a gene: 8. This CDR3 spans 16 amino acids. Germline loops: CDR1 MDHEN, CDR2 SYDVKM. Written as DNA, the CDR3 is TGTGCCAGCAGTTCTTGGCGGGGGGTGAGCTCCTACGAGCAGTACTTC. Translation gives CASSSWRGVSSYEQYF. The full variable domain, in which reference TRBV28 and TRBJ2-7 provide the parts outside the CDR3, is DVKVTQSSRYLVKRTGEKVFLECVQDMDHENMFWYRQDPGLGLRLIYFSYDVKMKEKGDIPEGYSVSREKKERFSLILESASTNQTSMYLCASSSWRGVSSYEQYFGPGTRLTVT.

The chain uses TRBV7-2 and TRBJ1-2; D unresolved. This CDR3 has 13 amino acids. CDR1 is SGHTA, CDR2 FQGNSA, per germline. Trimming shortened V by 3 bases and J by 2 bases, and 7 bases separated the two germline ends. The CDR3 nucleotides read TGTGCCAGCAGCTTTTCGCAGAACTATGGCTACACCTTC. Translated, it gives CASSFSQNYGYTF.

The gene calls are TRBV10-3 and TRBJ2-1; 11 bases fit TRBD2. V shed 4 bases, J shed 7 bases, and the junction held 9 bases outside the gene matches. Germline CDR1 is ENHRY and CDR2 is SYGVKD. There are 16 residues in the CDR3. The CDR3 coding sequence is TGTGCCATCAGTGCAATGACTAGCGGGATTGGTAATGAGCAGTTCTTC. This gives the protein CAISAMTSGIGNEQFF.